The 25 T cell receptor beta chains reported below all come from one sample, sequenced in a study of shared T cell receptors in the human thymus. Generated by immunoSEQ multiplex PCR, the TCRdb table keeps only in-frame clones and is missing some. The sample has about 660,000 clones, 70% to 90% seen once. Separately, the same data were catalogued under a study of human thymus T cells.

Sequenced material: thymocytes. The receptors come from a boy in the first two years of life with a congenital heart defect.

This chain joins TRBV11-2 and TRBJ2-3; 8 bases fit TRBD2. J was trimmed by 0 bases and V by 2 bases; bases with no gene match: 10. This CDR3 is built from 18 residues. Germline V gives CDR1 SGHAT, CDR2 FQNNGV. CDR3 in amino acids: CASSLYERETSSTDTQYF. The DNA for the CDR3 is TGTGCCAGCAGCTTATATGAGCGGGAGACCTCTAGCACAGATACGCAGTATTTT.

The rearrangement joins TRBV7-9 to TRBJ1-2; 7 bases match TRBD1. In germline, CDR1 is SEHNR, CDR2 FQNEAQ (reference sequence). The CDR3 sequence is 13 residues long. Trimming at V came to 5 bases and at J to 4 bases, leaving 4 bases not matched to a gene. The CDR3 bases are TGTGCCAGCAGCCCGACAGGGTTCTATGGCTACACCTTC. This translates into CASSPTGFYGYTF. The full variable domain, its missing parts supplied by reference TRBV7-9 and TRBJ1-2, is DTGVSQNPRHKITKRGQNVTFRCDPISEHNRLYWYRQTLGQGPEFLTYFQNEAQLEKSRLLSDRFSAERPKGSFSTLEIQRTEQGDSAMYLCASSPTGFYGYTFGSGTRLTVV.

V gene TRBV11-2 combines with J gene TRBJ2-5; 10 nucleotides match TRBD2. Germline V CDR1 and CDR2: SGHAT, FQNNGV. CDR3 length: 17 amino acids. V lost 3 bases, J lost 7 bases, and 14 bases stayed unmatched. This CDR3 is CASSFWGGLAGVGTQYF. In DNA, the CDR3 is TGTGCCAGCAGCTTCTGGGGGGGGCTAGCGGGAGTGGGGACCCAGTACTTC.

The chain carries TRBV6-1 and TRBJ1-2, with D tentatively TRBD1 (5 bases). V shed 3 bases and J shed 3 bases, with 23 bases lying between them. The CDR3 runs 18 residues. CDR1 MNHNS and CDR2 SASEGT come from the germline V gene. The CDR3 region has the DNA TGTGCCAGCAGTGAGCCCCCCTACAGGATTGCACGATACTATGGCTACACCTTC. Its translation is CASSEPPYRIARYYGYTF.

The gene calls are TRBV6-6 and TRBJ1-5; D gene unclear. The germline CDR1 and CDR2 sequences are MNHNY and SVGAGI (reference sequence). This CDR3 is 16 amino acids long. V was shortened by 0 bases and J by 0 bases, with 9 bases between the two germline ends. Here the CDR3 reads CASSYSRRVSNQPQHF. CDR3 nucleotide sequence: TGTGCCAGCAGTTACTCTCGGAGGGTTAGCAATCAGCCCCAGCATTTT.

The CDR3 spells CASSEVGGTTTEQYF. In DNA, the CDR3 is TGCGCCAGCAGTGAGGTAGGAGGGACTACTACCGAGCAGTACTTC. J is TRBJ2-7 and V is TRBV10-2, with 7 bases lining up with TRBD2. The length of the CDR3 is 15 residues. The V segment lost 2 bases and the J segment 6 bases; nucleotides outside the gene matches: 10. Looked up from germline, CDR1 is WSHSY and CDR2 is SAAADI.

The chain combines TRBV4-3 with TRBJ2-1; D possibly corresponds to TRBD2 (6 bases). The ends were cut back, 3 bases at V and 7 bases at J, with 22 bases in the middle. The CDR3 is 17 amino acids. Germline CDR1 reads LGHNA; CDR2 reads YSLEER. CDR3 sequence: CASSQGRPNSGRNEQFF. The CDR3 DNA reads TGCGCCAGCAGCCAGGGCCGTCCAAATAGCGGAAGGAATGAGCAGTTCTTC.

This sequence joins TRBV7-9 and TRBJ2-1; 14 bases are a match to TRBD2. V lost 5 bases, J lost 4 bases, and 7 bases stayed unmatched. Germline CDR1 is SEHNR and CDR2 is FQNEAQ (reference sequence). The CDR3 length is 17 residues. The CDR3 sequence is CASSPGLAGGRYNEQFF. Written as DNA, the CDR3 is TGTGCCAGCAGCCCAGGACTAGCGGGAGGACGGTACAATGAGCAGTTCTTC.

The chain is built from TRBV14 and TRBJ2-1, with TRBD2 identical over 10 bases. Per germline, CDR1 SGHDN and CDR2 FVKESK. This CDR3 spans 20 amino acids. J lost 7 bases, V lost 0 bases, and 18 bases had no gene match. The chain's CDR3 is CASSQDPAGGPNAGWNEQFF. In DNA form, the CDR3 reads TGTGCCAGCAGCCAAGACCCAGCGGGAGGGCCTAACGCGGGGTGGAATGAGCAGTTCTTC.

The CDR3 DNA reads as TGTGCCAGCAGGACAGGGCGAGGCACTGAAGCTTTCTTT. Translated: CASRTGRGTEAFF. The J gene is TRBJ1-1, the V gene TRBV11-2; 7 bases map to TRBD1. This CDR3 comprises 13 residues. Germline-derived CDR1 and CDR2 are SGHAT and FQNNGV. After removal of 6 bases from V and 4 bases from J, the junction contained 5 bases not matched to a gene.

This chain uses TRBV6-1 with TRBJ2-3, with D possibly TRBD1 on 5 matching bases. CDR1 and CDR2 (germline): MNHNS, SASEGT. This CDR3 has 14 amino acids. The V and J ends lost 4 bases and 1 base respectively, with 9 bases between them. CDR3 nucleotides: TGTGCCAGCAGTGTATCGACAGGCACAGATACGCAGTATTTT. The encoded protein is CASSVSTGTDTQYF.

The rearrangement uses TRBV5-6 and TRBJ2-6; TRBD1 agrees at 7 bases. CDR1 is SGHDT and CDR2 is YYEEEE in the germline V gene. V shed 4 bases and J 0 bases; nucleotides not matched to a gene: 4. The CDR3 totals 16 residues. In DNA, the CDR3 is TGTGCCAGCAGCGGAGACAGGGCCTCTGGGGCCAACGTCCTGACTTTC. It yields the protein CASSGDRASGANVLTF. Full variable domain (rest looked up from reference TRBV5-6 and TRBJ2-6): DAGVTQSPTHLIKTRGQQVTLRCSPKSGHDTVSWYQQALGQGPQFIFQYYEEEERQRGNFPDRFSGHQFPNYSSELNVNALLLGDSALYLCASSGDRASGANVLTFGAGSRLTVL.

The J gene is TRBJ2-7, the V gene TRBV11-3; 10 bases are a match to TRBD1. CDR1 and CDR2 from the germline V gene are SGHNT and YENEEA. This CDR3 region has 14 residues. V shed 5 bases, J shed 5 bases, and the junction held 6 bases outside the gene matches. The CDR3 DNA follows: TGTGCCAGCAGCCCCCGGGACAGGGGCCACGAGCAGTACTTC. It yields the protein CASSPRDRGHEQYF.

This chain connects TRBV4-1 to TRBJ2-1; 8 bases line up with TRBD2. This CDR3 is built from 19 residues. V dropped 0 bases and J dropped 4; count of bases not matched to a gene: 14. Germline V gene sequence: CDR1 MGHRA, CDR2 YSYEKL. The DNA for the CDR3 is TGCGCCAGCAGCCAAGATGGGTGCCCGGGAGGGCCGCCTTACAATGAGCAGTTCTTC. Its translation is CASSQDGCPGGPPYNEQFF.

The chain is built from TRBV2 and TRBJ2-1, with TRBD2 matching over 9 bases. Unmatched junction bases numbered 8, after V lost 0 bases and J lost 2 bases. The CDR3 extends over 18 amino acids. Germline lookup yields CDR1 SNHLY and CDR2 FYNNEI. The CDR3 sequence is CASSEALTSGEPYNEQFF. The CDR3 DNA reads TGTGCCAGCAGTGAAGCCCTGACTAGCGGTGAACCCTACAATGAGCAGTTCTTC.

The chain is built from TRBV4-3 and TRBJ2-1; 8 bases match TRBD1. This CDR3 comprises 15 residues. The ends lost 4 bases at V and 4 bases at J; junction bases unmatched: 6. Germline V gives CDR1 LGHNA, CDR2 YSLEER. The CDR3 loop reads CASSRAGGFYNEQFF. In nucleotides, the CDR3 is TGCGCCAGCAGCCGTGCAGGGGGCTTTTACAATGAGCAGTTCTTC.

The V gene is TRBV5-1, the J gene TRBJ2-1; no definite D call. The CDR3 has 15 residues. V lost 1 base and J 3 bases, leaving 11 bases between the germline ends. Germline-derived CDR1 and CDR2 are SGHRS and YFSETQ. The CDR3 DNA sequence: TGCGCCAGCAGCTTGCCCCAGACGGGCTACAATGAGCAGTTCTTC. It specifies CASSLPQTGYNEQFF.

The gene calls are TRBV4-1 and TRBJ1-5; tentatively, D is TRBD1 (6 bases). Trimming cost V 0 bases and J 0 bases, with 12 bases left between them. The CDR3 is 17 amino acids. Germline CDR1 reads MGHRA; CDR2 reads YSYEKL. CDR3 DNA sequence: TGCGCCAGCAGCCAAGATCGGCGACAGGCTAGCAATCAGCCCCAGCATTTT. Its translation: CASSQDRRQASNQPQHF.

V usage is TRBV7-9 and J usage is TRBJ2-7; 9 positions match TRBD2. Germline CDR1 is SEHNR and CDR2 is FQNEAQ (reference sequence). With 5 bases clipped from V and 2 bases from J, the junction kept 7 bases outside the gene matches. The CDR3 runs 15 residues. The CDR3 sequence: CASSPALAGPYEQYF. The DNA of the CDR3 is TGTGCCAGCAGCCCAGCCCTAGCGGGACCCTACGAGCAGTACTTC.

The rearrangement links TRBV4-3 to TRBJ2-5; maybe TRBD1 (5 bases). Germline V gene sequence: CDR1 LGHNA, CDR2 YSLEER. CDR3 length equals 14 residues. V was cut by 3 bases and J by 0 bases, with 8 bases left in between. The CDR3 region is CASSHQGYQETQYF. Written as DNA, the CDR3 is TGCGCCAGCAGCCATCAGGGATACCAAGAGACCCAGTACTTC.

This clone was recorded once. The V gene is TRBV25-1, the J gene TRBJ1-2; D is perhaps TRBD1 (5 bases). CDR1 is MGHDK, CDR2 SYGVNS, per germline. This CDR3 has 13 amino acids. Trimming shortened V by 10 bases and J by 4 bases, and 16 bases separated the two germline ends. In DNA form, the CDR3 reads TGTGCCAAAGACACGGGGGGATTCTATGGCTACACCTTC. The encoded protein is CAKDTGGFYGYTF.

The gene calls are TRBV6-5 and TRBJ2-7; D unclear. The V end lost 0 bases, the J end lost 11 bases, and 17 bases lay between the germline ends. This CDR3 region has 14 residues. Germline V CDR1 and CDR2: MNHEY, SVGAGI. The CDR3 protein is CASSYSSSNPSEYF. The CDR3 DNA is TGTGCCAGCAGTTACTCGAGCTCAAACCCCTCGGAGTACTTC.

The J gene is TRBJ1-4, the V gene TRBV4-2; TRBD1 agrees at 9 bases. Per the germline V gene, CDR1 is LGHNA and CDR2 is YNFKEQ. This CDR3 is built from 16 residues. V lost 1 base, J lost 3 bases, and 3 bases stayed unmatched. The CDR3 is CASSQVGTGPNEKLFF. Written as DNA, the CDR3 is TGTGCCAGCAGCCAAGTCGGGACAGGGCCTAATGAAAAACTGTTTTTT.

The chain uses TRBV5-1 and TRBJ2-5; perhaps TRBD1 as D (5 bases). Between the trimmed V and J ends, which lost 8 bases and 4 bases, there was a span of 12 bases. The CDR3 loop spans 12 amino acids. Germline V gene lookup returns CDR1 SGHRS and CDR2 YFSETQ. The CDR3 nucleotides read TGCGCCAGGCATGGGGCGCCAGAGACCCAGTACTTC. This translates into CARHGAPETQYF. The full variable domain, with the rest looked up from reference TRBV5-1 and TRBJ2-5, is KAGVTQTPRYLIKTRGQQVTLSCSPISGHRSVSWYQQTPGQGLQFLFEYFSETQRNKGNFPGRFSGRQFSNSRSEMNVSTLELGDSALYLCARHGAPETQYFGPGTRLLVL.

V gene TRBV9 combines with J gene TRBJ1-4, with 7 bases identical to TRBD1. The germline V gene has CDR1 SGDLS and CDR2 YYNGEE. This CDR3 region has 16 residues. Losses at the gene ends were 3 bases for V and 3 bases for J; bases not matched to a gene: 8. The CDR3 loop reads CASSDLPRGANEKLFF. CDR3 nucleotide sequence: TGTGCCAGCAGCGACTTGCCCAGGGGGGCTAATGAAAAACTGTTTTTT.